A single T cell receptor (beta chain) is shown here with its context. What it binds is not known. The data were produced by immunoSEQ multiplex PCR, yet TCRdb's version contains in-frame clones alone and is incomplete. Among around 6,000 clones listed, 65% to 70% were seen once. This CDR3 is 15 amino acids long. Looked up from germline, CDR1 is LNHDA and CDR2 is SQIVND (reference sequence). The J segment lost 5 bases and the V segment lost 5 bases, leaving 11 bases of the junction unmatched. This sample was included in a study of CD8 T cell repertoires and HIV-1 epitope variants. Sequenced input: cultured CD8+ T cells derived from PBMCs. This TCR derives from a male donor with HIV. The chain couples TRBV19 to TRBJ1-2; 7 nucleotides match TRBD1. CDR3 sequence reads: CASSPRQGTLYGYTF. CDR3 DNA: TGTGCCAGTAGTCCCCGACAGGGCACATTGTATGGCTACACCTTC.